One T cell receptor beta chain is described in this entry. Its antigen remains unidentified. The data were obtained in a study of T cells in Graves' hyperthyroidism and ophthalmopathy. Germline CDR1 and CDR2: SGHNT and YYREEE (reference sequence). The length of the CDR3 is 17 residues. V shed 4 bases and J shed 4 bases, with 24 bases lying between them. Findings and limits, study-wide: Clonotypes that were expanded in thyroid above 0.001 mostly appeared in blood too.

Authors of the study amplified TCR beta CDR3 regions from RNA transcripts. An initial round of RT-PCR targeting the TCR CDR3 relied on the HTBI primer set. TCRdb used MiXCR to reprocess the multiplex PCR reads, holding one entry per CDR3 protein. The sample has around 700,000 distinct CDR3 sequences; 18% are singletons. The sample was blood. The rearrangement joins TRBV5-4 to TRBJ2-7; D is perhaps TRBD2 (5 bases). The TCR originated in a woman in her forties or fifties with Graves' hyperthyroidism that later progressed to Graves' ophthalmopathy. The CDR3, as DNA: TGTGCCAGCAGCCCCGGTCGCGCGGAGGCCCAACAATACGAGCAGTACTTC. This codes for CASSPGRAEAQQYEQYF.